What follows describes a single T cell receptor beta chain. Its matching antigen is unknown. TCRdb fed the RT-PCR reads into MiXCR, producing one record per CDR3 protein. This table has 5,700 or so distinct CDR3 sequences, more than 80% appearing once. The sample comes from a study of yellow fever vaccine responses in identical twins. Findings of the study overall: Vaccine T cell responses of twins reportedly seemed partly convergent and partly personalized.

The CDR3 covers 17 residues. Germline V lookup: CDR1 SGHVS, CDR2 FNYEAQ. J was trimmed by 4 bases and V by 0 bases; bases with no gene match: 8. The rearrangement joins TRBV7-6 to TRBJ2-2, with TRBD1 matching 7 bases. This material consisted of T cells from blood (PBMCs), unsorted or a sorted subset (not recorded which), taken before or after yellow fever vaccination (not recorded which). The source of this sequence is a woman aged 18-29 years who received the yellow fever vaccine. DNA of the CDR3: TGTGCCAGCAGCTTAGCACGACAGGGTTCGGGCACCGGGGAGCTGTTTTTT. It encodes CASSLARQGSGTGELFF.